This T cell receptor beta chain was sequenced during a study of CD8 T cells in Susac syndrome. Looking at the study overall: When blood was collected, patients with Susac syndrome were therapy-naive, were taking corticosteroids, or were receiving intravenous immunoglobulin alone.

RNA was extracted with the RNeasy kit, and a quantity of roughly 0.5 to 1 ug was reverse transcribed using random hexamers. TCRdb recomputed calls from the immunoSEQ multiplex PCR reads with MiXCR, one row per CDR3 protein. The table has about 130,000 distinct CDR3 sequences, 95% seen once. With 5 bases clipped from V and 3 bases from J, the junction kept 11 bases outside the gene matches. The CDR3 sequence is 17 residues long. Germline lookup yields CDR1 SGHVS and CDR2 FQNEAQ. Sample: CD8+ T cells from PBMCs. This TCR was sampled from a human donor with Susac syndrome. The chain couples TRBV7-8 to TRBJ2-3, with TRBD2 identical over 10 bases. CDR3 nucleotides: TGTGCCAGCAGCCCCGTAAGGGGAGCGGGGGGGACAGATACGCAGTATTTT. It encodes CASSPVRGAGGTDTQYF.